Below are 29 T cell receptor beta chains sequenced from a single sample in a study of naive and memory T cell subsets (dated by TCRdb to 2017 to 2019). Libraries were made using UMI-ligation and nested PCR. The sequencing machine was an Illumina MiSeq. To cover both TRBC1 and TRBC2, the beta constant-region primer consisted of an equimolar mix of two oligonucleotides. Four rounds of PCR were used to amplify ligated cDNA, with nested alpha and beta constant-region primers being used together with the SP2 primer. In-frame beta chains were kept once TCRdb had trimmed the public reads at Q25 with fastp and called clones with MiXCR. Rows are unified per CDR3 protein, each entry keeping the most common DNA and genes. A total of over 25,000 distinct CDR3 sequences appear in this sample, 15% to 20% of them only once. The ten top clones hold 3% to 4% of the sample. Sequencing was carried out using effector memory CD4+ T cells from blood. The cell subset or site label of this sample denotes: effector memory, CD45RA- CD27-. Receptor source: a human donor in good health.

This clonotype was seen repeatedly, ten times or more. The gene calls are TRBV2 and TRBJ2-1; D gene uncertain. V was trimmed by 2 bases and J by 10 bases, leaving 12 bases between them. CDR1 SNHLY and CDR2 FYNNEI come from the germline V gene. CDR3 length: 13 residues. The CDR3 coding sequence is TGTGCCAGCAGTGAACCCTTCAGGCCCGAGCAGTTCTTC. Encoded protein: CASSEPFRPEQFF.

V gene TRBV28 combines with J gene TRBJ1-3; no definite D call. V was clipped by 5 bases and J by 0 bases, with 8 bases between them. CDR1 and CDR2 (germline): MDHEN, SYDVKM. The CDR3 covers 14 residues. As DNA, the CDR3 is TGTGCCAGCAGTGATAACCTCTCTGGAAACACCATATATTTT. Protein: CASSDNLSGNTIYF.

This clonotype was seen a few times. V gene TRBV6-6 combines with J gene TRBJ2-7; 7 nucleotides match TRBD2. The CDR3 runs to 13 residues. The germline CDR1 and CDR2 sequences are MNHNY and SVGAGI (reference sequence). Unmatched junction bases numbered 5, after V lost 6 bases and J lost 3 bases. CDR3 bases: TGTGCCAGCAGCGCTAGCGGAGGCTACGAGCAGTACTTC. Its translation: CASSASGGYEQYF.

The rearrangement uses TRBV28 and TRBJ1-6; TRBD1 matches at 9 bases. This CDR3 has 14 residues. Losses at the gene ends were 4 bases for V and 6 bases for J; bases not matched to a gene: 1. Germline V gene data show CDR1 as MDHEN and CDR2 as SYDVKM. The CDR3 sequence is CASSWTGVNSPLHF. The CDR3 DNA reads as TGTGCCAGCAGTTGGACAGGGGTTAATTCACCCCTCCACTTT. The whole variable domain, remainder taken from reference TRBV28 and TRBJ1-6, is DVKVTQSSRYLVKRTGEKVFLECVQDMDHENMFWYRQDPGLGLRLIYFSYDVKMKEKGDIPEGYSVSREKKERFSLILESASTNQTSMYLCASSWTGVNSPLHFGNGTRLTVT.

The chain combines TRBV5-3 with TRBJ2-7; D may match TRBD1 or TRBD2 (5 bases each). TRBV5-3 counts as an open reading frame of uncertain function. V was pared by 5 bases and J by 7 bases, with 13 bases between. There are 12 residues in the CDR3. This CDR3 reads CARSRDVGEQYF. Here the CDR3 DNA reads TGTGCCAGAAGTCGGGACGTTGGGGAGCAGTACTTC.

The V gene is TRBV12-3 or TRBV12-4, the J gene TRBJ1-5; tentative D call: TRBD1 (5 bases). The V end was cut by 6 bases, the J end by 2 bases, with 11 bases between. This CDR3 comprises 14 residues. CDR3 amino acids: CASRYGGGNQPQHF. The DNA for the CDR3 is TGTGCCAGCAGGTACGGGGGGGGCAATCAGCCCCAGCATTTT.

This clonotype was recorded once. This may stem from a read error, because a much larger clone lies one nucleotide away. The rearrangement links TRBV12-3 or TRBV12-4 to TRBJ1-2; TRBD1 might be the D (5 bases). V lost 5 bases, J lost 4 bases, and 11 bases lay in between. The CDR3 spans 13 residues. The CDR3 here is CASSLGGGYGYTF. The CDR3 nucleotides read TGTGCCAGCAGTCTCGGGGGGGGCTATGGCTACACCTTC.

The rearrangement links TRBV20-1 to TRBJ1-1, with D perhaps TRBD1 (6 bases). The length of the CDR3 is 17 residues. Trimming shortened V by 3 bases and J by 0 bases, and 20 bases separated the two germline ends. Germline lookup yields CDR1 DFQATT and CDR2 SNEGSKA (reference sequence). CDR3 amino acids: CSASGGRDILLNTEAFF. CDR3 DNA: TGCAGTGCTAGCGGGGGTCGGGACATTCTATTGAACACTGAAGCTTTCTTT.

The V gene is TRBV7-2, the J gene TRBJ2-2, with a weak D call TRBD2 (6 bases). The CDR3 is 14 residues long. The V gene's germline CDR1 is SGHTA and CDR2 FQGNSA. Trimming took off 5 bases at V and 8 bases at J, with 15 bases between the two ends. As DNA, the CDR3 is TGTGCCAGCAGCCAGTCGGGACTTTTTGGGGAGCTGTTTTTT. Residues: CASSQSGLFGELFF.

The rearrangement uses TRBV27 and TRBJ1-3, with D unresolved. The CDR3 has 15 residues. Trimming removed 6 bases at V and 1 base at J, with 13 bases between. Germline V gives CDR1 MNHEY, CDR2 SMNVEV (reference sequence). This CDR3 is CASSQTFSSGNTIYF. In DNA form, the CDR3 reads TGTGCCAGCAGCCAGACATTCTCATCTGGAAACACCATATATTTT.

In its sample, this clonotype was seen many times. The J gene is TRBJ2-1, the V gene TRBV29-1; D ambiguous. V lost 6 bases to trimming and J lost 8 bases, with 11 bases between them. The CDR3 runs 11 residues. In germline, CDR1 is SQVTM, CDR2 ANQGSEA. The CDR3 loop reads CSVGTSYEQFF. Written as DNA, the CDR3 is TGCAGCGTCGGTACAAGCTATGAGCAGTTCTTC.

This clonotype is categorized as medium-sized. The rearrangement links TRBV3-1 to TRBJ2-7; a possible D gene is TRBD2 (6 bases). This CDR3 region has 15 residues. The ends were cut back, 0 bases at V and 6 bases at J, with 15 bases in the middle. Per germline, CDR1 LGHDT and CDR2 YNNKEL (reference sequence). CDR3 residues: CASSQESMTRGEQYF. CDR3 DNA sequence: TGTGCCAGCAGCCAAGAGAGTATGACTAGGGGCGAGCAGTACTTC.

V and J are TRBV6-1 and TRBJ2-7; 14 positions agree with TRBD2. CDR3 length equals 17 residues. The germline CDR1 and CDR2 sequences are MNHNS and SASEGT. V dropped 6 bases and J dropped 3; count of bases not matched to a gene: 10. CDR3 residues: CASRSGTSGRKSYEQYF. The DNA for the CDR3 is TGTGCCAGCAGATCCGGGACTAGCGGGAGAAAGAGCTACGAGCAGTACTTC.

V and J are TRBV5-5 and TRBJ1-2; 8 nucleotides match TRBD1. The CDR3 has 14 amino acids. V lost 5 bases and J lost 5; bases outside the gene matches: 8. Germline CDR1 and CDR2: SGHKS and YYEKEE (reference sequence). CDR3 in amino acids: CASSRDRNSYGYTF. DNA for the CDR3: TGTGCCAGCAGTCGGGACAGGAACAGTTATGGCTACACCTTC.

The V call is TRBV7-3, the J call TRBJ2-1; TRBD2 agrees at 11 bases. The CDR3 extends over 15 amino acids. J gave up 7 bases and V 2 bases, and 4 bases lay outside the gene matches. Germline CDR1 SGHTA, CDR2 FQGTGA. The CDR3 protein is CASSLGSSGRNEQFF. The CDR3 DNA reads as TGTGCCAGCAGCTTAGGGTCTAGCGGGAGGAATGAGCAGTTCTTC.

The chain carries TRBV15 and TRBJ2-3, with 10 bases fitting TRBD2. The CDR3 is 17 amino acids. Germline values: CDR1 LNHNV, CDR2 YYDKDF (reference sequence). V shed 3 bases, J shed 3 bases, and the junction held 9 bases outside the gene matches. The CDR3 protein is CATSRLAGVMRTDTQYF. The CDR3 nucleotides read TGTGCCACCAGCAGGCTAGCGGGAGTGATGAGAACAGATACGCAGTATTTT.

The chain carries TRBV5-5 and TRBJ1-5, with D possibly TRBD1 on 6 matching bases. CDR1 and CDR2 from the germline V gene are SGHKS and YYEKEE (reference sequence). Trimming stripped 4 bases from V and 2 bases from J, with 10 bases between. This CDR3 has 14 residues. CDR3 loop: CASSSAGGNQPQHF. The CDR3 nucleotides are TGTGCCAGCAGCAGTGCAGGGGGCAATCAGCCCCAGCATTTT.

The table lists this clonotype with a few counts. This rearrangement joins TRBV5-1 to TRBJ2-7; D is ambiguous. Between the trimmed V and J ends, which lost 0 bases and 3 bases, there was a span of 13 bases. Germline V gene data show CDR1 as SGHRS and CDR2 as YFSETQ. The CDR3 has 15 residues. This CDR3 reads CASSLDLGSVYEQYF. In DNA, the CDR3 is TGCGCCAGCAGCTTGGATCTGGGATCGGTCTACGAGCAGTACTTC.

The chain recombines TRBV4-1 with TRBJ2-7; no definite D call. V was shortened by 0 bases and J by 0 bases, with 12 bases between the two germline ends. CDR3 length: 16 residues. Germline values: CDR1 MGHRA, CDR2 YSYEKL. The CDR3, as DNA: TGCGCCAGCAGCCAAGATCCCAGTTCGAGCTCCTACGAGCAGTACTTC. Protein sequence: CASSQDPSSSSYEQYF.

In its sample, this clonotype was seen a few times. The chain combines TRBV20-1 with TRBJ1-5; D uncertain. Germline V CDR1 and CDR2: DFQATT, SNEGSKA (reference sequence). V lost 4 bases and J lost 1, with 11 bases in between. This CDR3 has 14 residues. The CDR3 here is CSAKRPKSNQPQHF. In nucleotides, the CDR3 is TGCAGTGCTAAAAGACCCAAGAGCAATCAGCCCCAGCATTTT.

This clonotype ranks as medium-sized. V is TRBV7-2 and J is TRBJ1-1; D might be TRBD1 (6 bases). Germline loops: CDR1 SGHTA, CDR2 FQGNSA. Trimming stripped 5 bases from V and 1 base from J, with 8 bases between. There are 13 residues in the CDR3. DNA of the CDR3: TGTGCCAGCAGCCAGGGGAGGAACACTGAAGCTTTCTTT. Its protein is CASSQGRNTEAFF.

In this sample, this clonotype turned up many times. V gene TRBV27 combines with J gene TRBJ2-3; no definite D call. The CDR3 totals 12 residues. Between the trimmed V and J ends, which lost 6 bases and 8 bases, there was a span of 12 bases. CDR1 and CDR2 (germline): MNHEY, SMNVEV (reference sequence). For the CDR3, the DNA is TGTGCCAGCAGGACCCCGGGTGGTACGCAGTATTTT. It yields the protein CASRTPGGTQYF.

V gene TRBV24-1 combines with J gene TRBJ1-2; possible D gene TRBD1, 5 bases. Germline CDR1 reads KGHDR; CDR2 reads SFDVKD. Trimming shortened V by 4 bases and J by 9 bases, and 11 bases separated the two germline ends. CDR3 length: 12 amino acids. The DNA of the CDR3 is TGTGCCACCAGTGAGGCAGGGACCAGCTACACCTTC. Amino acid sequence: CATSEAGTSYTF.

The table lists this clonotype with a few counts. The J gene is TRBJ2-1, the V gene TRBV18; the match to TRBD2 covers 14 bases. V lost 0 bases and J lost 9; bases outside the gene matches: 4. Germline V gene data show CDR1 as KGHSH and CDR2 as LQKENI. The CDR3 covers 16 residues. The CDR3 nucleotides read TGTGCCAGCTCACCACCGGGACTAGCGGGAGACAGTGAGCAGTTCTTC. Protein: CASSPPGLAGDSEQFF.

This clonotype was detected a few times. The V call is TRBV7-2, the J call TRBJ2-1; D ambiguous. Germline V CDR1 and CDR2: SGHTA, FQGNSA. There are 11 residues in the CDR3. V was trimmed by 4 bases and J by 9 bases, leaving 7 bases between them. The CDR3 DNA is TGTGCCAGCAGCTCGGCCCGTGAGCAGTTCTTC. It specifies CASSSAREQFF.

The chain recombines TRBV29-1 with TRBJ2-7, with unresolved D. Between the trimmed V and J ends, which lost 4 bases and 3 bases, there was a span of 7 bases. The CDR3 spans 11 residues. Looked up from germline, CDR1 is SQVTM and CDR2 is ANQGSEA. CDR3 region: CSVVTDYEQYF. The DNA for the CDR3 is TGCAGCGTTGTTACAGACTACGAGCAGTACTTC.

The gene calls are TRBV7-9 and TRBJ2-2; no definite D call. The germline V and J ends were trimmed by 6 bases and 8 bases, with 13 bases remaining between them. CDR1 SEHNR and CDR2 FQNEAQ come from the germline V gene (reference sequence). This CDR3 comprises 13 residues. The CDR3 coding sequence is TGTGCCAGCAGGTCGTTCTTGGGAGGGGAGCTGTTTTTT. Translation gives CASRSFLGGELFF.

The sample holds a few counts of this clonotype. J is TRBJ1-1 and V is TRBV3-1; no reliable D call. This CDR3 is 15 amino acids long. CDR1 and CDR2 from the germline V gene are LGHDT and YNNKEL (reference sequence). V lost 4 bases and J lost 11, with 23 bases in between. DNA of the CDR3: TGTGCCAGCAGCCCAGAACTTGACAAGTCCCTCGCCGCTTTCTTT. Encoded protein: CASSPELDKSLAAFF.

DNA for the CDR3: TGTGCCAGCAGCCCATATCCGATTTCCCTAGTGAATAATGAAAAACTGTTTTTT. Protein sequence: CASSPYPISLVNNEKLFF. The chain couples TRBV7-2 to TRBJ1-4; D uncertain. Trimming took 5 bases from V and 4 from J, leaving 23 bases between them. Per germline, CDR1 SGHTA and CDR2 FQGNSA. CDR3 size: 18 residues.